This T cell receptor beta chain was identified during a study of blood T cell repertoires in COVID-19 (dated by TCRdb to the early 2020s). Regarding the study in general: Samples from collaborators originated in the United States, Italy and Spain and spanned both the acute and convalescent phases of COVID-19. The prospective study material was composed of cDNA or gDNA derived from T cells, B-cell-depleted T cells, or PBMCs. Subjects who had been exposed to COVID-19, were actively infected with it, or had recovered from it provided the deeply sampled blood TCRbeta repertoires that made up the dataset. The repertoires were made available in a free public database intended to serve as a resource for research on the immune response to SARS-CoV-2. Samples were obtained from the ongoing ImmuneRACE study (first 160 participants) and from some 1,300 subjects provided by 6 global collaborators. Nearly every sample came with metadata listing a de-identified subject ID, COVID-19 status, age in years and sex. Where available, HLA class I and class II types were obtained from metadata supplied by the sample provider rather than from assay-based typing.

V and J lose 3 bases and 4 bases, and a span of 13 bases separates them. CDR1 and CDR2 (SGHKS, YYEKEE) derive from the germline V gene (reference sequence). The cysteine opens and the phenylalanine closes a CDR3 of 14 amino acids. The kept DNA is CDR3 alone, 42 bases in frame from the first base. TCRbeta CDR3 regions were amplified from genomic DNA by means of the immunoSEQ Assay, a bias-controlled multiplex PCR. In the original analysis: The number of nucleated cells in each sample was estimated by amplification of reference gene primers within the assay. To quantify the absolute abundance of each unique TCRbeta CDR3 rearrangement, sequence reads were collapsed and filtered. For each sample, productive Simpson clonality was calculated as the square root of Simpson's diversity index across productive rearrangements. What TCRdb holds here is the immuneACCESS table cut down to in-frame rearrangements. Part of the clones is not present; checked against another copy, under half of the missing clones reflect an unresolved V gene, and the others are unexplained. V and J calls and clone size are as listed in that table; D and trimming were resolved from the DNA. The sample includes fewer than 450,000 clones, with less than 90% observed a single time. The ten largest make up roughly 1% of the sample.

As regards this clone: This clone's antigen is unknown. The record has no base qualities; no much larger clone is one base away.

Broad study findings and their caveats: How much clinical and demographic metadata was included differed by source and by participant, and the metadata was provided uncurated.

Participants in the prospective study were enrolled through a virtual design, were aged roughly 18 to 95 years, and lived in roughly 26 United States geographic areas. Cohort assignment in the prospective study relied on participant-reported clinical history from a screening survey and a study questionnaire. ImmuneRACE Cohort 3 recovered participants were defined by two consecutive negative NP/OP PCR tests, healthcare professional clearance, or symptom resolution. Each participant in the prospective study had whole blood, serum and a nasopharyngeal or oropharyngeal swab collected by mobile phlebotomists. Additional blood draws and questionnaires over an approximately 2-month period could optionally be provided by prospective study participants. Before DNA extraction, prospective study blood samples were shipped either frozen or at room temperature.

The receptor comes from a woman younger than 45 who had recovered from COVID-19. The V and J segments used are TRBV5-5 and TRBJ1-1, and TRBD1 may be the D gene, going by 6 matching bases. The source material was PBMCs or T cells enriched from blood (not recorded which). This receptor carries the CDR3 CASSSGAGPTEAFF. The nucleotide sequence is TGTGCCAGCAGCTCAGGGGCTGGTCCCACTGAAGCTTTCTTT.